These T cell receptor beta chains were read from a single sample in a study of CD8+ T cells in alopecia areata. Some clones are missing from TCRdb's copy, which holds only in-frame ones; the method was immunoSEQ multiplex PCR. This table holds 9,000 or so clones, around 67% found once. The sequenced sample consisted of skin. The receptor source for this set is a human donor with alopecia areata. Each CDR3 is given with its conserved first and last residue. D genes are given only for firm matches. Expanded clones are given a class, and other clones once, few, many or no size at all.

NA | TRBJ2-7 | 14 | TRBV6-5 | NA | CASSYSGGLDEQYF | TGTGCCAGCAGTTACTCGGGGGGATTGGACGAGCAGTACTTC
NA | TRBJ2-3 | 15 | TRBV6-6 | NA | CASRLKGGSTDTQYF | TGTGCCAGTCGTCTCAAGGGGGGGAGCACAGATACGCAGTATTTT
NA | TRBJ2-2 | 15 | TRBV7-8 | NA | CASSSKPVNTGELFF | TGTGCCAGCAGCTCAAAGCCTGTGAACACCGGGGAGCTGTTTTTT
NA | TRBJ1-1 | 13 | TRBV7-3 | NA | CASSFQGDTEAFF | TGTGCCAGCAGCTTCCAGGGTGACACTGAAGCTTTCTTT
NA | TRBJ1-6 | 12 | TRBV11-2 | NA | CASSEAYSPLHF | TGTGCCAGCAGCGAAGCCTATTCACCCCTCCACTTT
TRBD2 | TRBJ2-7 | 16 | TRBV5-4 | NA | CASSGGTSGRVHEQYF | TGTGCCAGCAGCGGCGGGACTAGCGGGAGAGTCCACGAGCAGTACTTC
TRBD2 | TRBJ2-5 | 13 | TRBV29-1 | few | CSVESGDGETQYF | TGCAGCGTTGAAAGCGGGGACGGGGAGACCCAGTACTTC
NA | TRBJ1-5 | 14 | TRBV6-5 | few | CATEPGHSNQPQHF | TGTGCCACCGAACCGGGGCATAGCAATCAGCCCCAGCATTTT
NA | TRBJ1-2 | 15 | TRBV6-5 | NA | CASSYSIRLVYGYTF | TGTGCCAGCAGTTACTCGATTCGATTGGTCTATGGCTACACCTTC
TRBD1 | TRBJ2-7 | 16 | TRBV5-1 | once | CASSLSEGTGLYEQYF | TGCGCCAGCAGCTTGTCCGAAGGGACAGGGCTCTACGAGCAGTACTTC
NA | TRBJ2-1 | 12 | TRBV19 | NA | CASSRADNEQFF | TGTGCCAGTAGTAGGGCCGACAATGAGCAGTTCTTC
NA | TRBJ2-7 | 12 | TRBV28 | NA | CASSTPASEQYF | TGTGCCAGCAGTACTCCTGCAAGCGAGCAGTACTTC
NA | TRBJ1-2 | 14 | TRBV30 | NA | CAGTVGRANYGYTF | TGTGCCGGGACCGTGGGACGAGCTAACTATGGCTACACCTTC
NA | TRBJ2-7 | 12 | TRBV29-1 | NA | CSVQSSTYEQYF | TGCAGCGTTCAGTCGTCCACCTACGAGCAGTACTTC
NA | TRBJ2-7 | 12 | TRBV5-8 | NA | CASSLDGYEQYF | TGTGCCAGCAGCTTGGACGGTTACGAGCAGTACTTC
TRBD2 | TRBJ2-2 | 15 | TRBV11-1 | NA | CASSLSGRDTGELFF | TGTGCCAGCAGCTTATCAGGGAGGGACACCGGGGAGCTGTTTTTT
TRBD2 | TRBJ2-2 | 16 | TRBV7-6 | NA | CASSLASGRNTGELFF | TGTGCCAGCAGCTTGGCTAGCGGTAGGAACACCGGGGAGCTGTTTTTT
NA | TRBJ2-7 | 14 | TRBV4-1 | NA | CASTLDRLRYEQYF | TGCGCCAGCACCCTGGACAGACTCCGCTACGAGCAGTACTTC
TRBD2 | TRBJ2-1 | 15 | TRBV6-5 | NA | CASSYSTSGVDEQFF | TGTGCCAGCAGTTACTCGACTAGCGGGGTCGATGAGCAGTTCTTC
TRBD2 | TRBJ2-3 | 12 | TRBV29-1 | few | CSVEVAGDTQYF | TGCAGCGTTGAGGTAGCGGGAGATACGCAGTATTTT
NA | TRBJ2-5 | 12 | TRBV5-1 | NA | CASGGGPETQYF | TGCGCCAGTGGGGGGGGCCCGGAGACCCAGTACTTC
NA | TRBJ2-3 | 14 | TRBV29-1 | NA | CSGSGTISSSTQYF | TGCAGCGGCTCCGGGACAATATCCTCCAGTACGCAGTATTTT
TRBD2 | TRBJ2-3 | 14 | TRBV15 | NA | CATRGGVITDTQYF | TGTGCCACCAGGGGGGGGGTCATCACAGATACGCAGTATTTT
NA | TRBJ1-2 | 13 | TRBV7-6 | NA | CASSPGTISGYTF | TGTGCCAGCAGCCCCGGGACGATTTCTGGCTACACCTTC
NA | TRBJ2-7 | 14 | TRBV10-3 | NA | CAITRTTDSYEQYF | TGTGCCATCACCCGAACGACAGACTCCTACGAGCAGTACTTC
TRBD2 | TRBJ2-7 | 16 | TRBV2 | NA | CAIQLELAGGTYEQYF | TGTGCCATCCAATTGGAACTAGCGGGAGGTACCTACGAGCAGTACTTC
NA | TRBJ2-5 | 12 | TRBV13 | once | CASSSQRETQYF | TGTGCCAGCAGCTCTCAGCGGGAGACCCAGTACTTC
NA | TRBJ1-2 | 16 | TRBV4-3 | NA | CASSQDRTGRPYGYTF | TGCGCCAGCAGCCAAGATCGTACAGGACGTCCCTATGGCTACACCTTC
TRBD2 | TRBJ2-1 | 14 | TRBV28 | few | CASRLAGFNDEQFF | TGTGCCAGCCGCCTAGCGGGATTTAATGATGAGCAGTTCTTC
NA | TRBJ1-2 | 14 | TRBV2 | once | CASSEEGGDYGYTF | TGTGCCAGCAGTGAAGAGGGTGGCGACTATGGCTACACCTTC
NA | TRBJ2-5 | 15 | TRBV7-2 | NA | CASSLAPGDGETQYF | TGTGCCAGCAGCTTAGCGCCAGGGGACGGAGAGACCCAGTACTTC
TRBD1 | TRBJ2-3 | 13 | TRBV29-1 | once | CSVAQGGADTQYF | TGCAGCGTTGCACAGGGGGGCGCAGATACGCAGTATTTT
TRBD2 | TRBJ2-3 | 17 | TRBV7-2 | few | CASSLGLAGGWSDTQYF | TGTGCCAGCAGCTTAGGACTAGCGGGGGGGTGGTCAGATACGCAGTATTTT
NA | TRBJ2-7 | 13 | TRBV9 | NA | CASSVGGRYEQYF | TGTGCCAGCAGCGTAGGGGGACGATACGAGCAGTACTTC
NA | TRBJ2-7 | 13 | TRBV7-9 | few | CASSLGAIYEQYF | TGTGCCAGCAGCTTGGGAGCCATCTACGAGCAGTACTTC
NA | TRBJ2-1 | 16 | TRBV7-3 | NA | CASSPRTASSYNEQFF | TGTGCCAGCAGCCCGCGGACAGCTAGCTCCTACAATGAGCAGTTCTTC
TRBD1 | TRBJ2-2 | 20 | TRBV4-3 | NA | CASSQDWRTGNIRNTGELFF | TGCGCCAGCAGCCAAGACTGGCGGACAGGGAACATTAGAAACACCGGGGAGCTGTTTTTT
TRBD1 | TRBJ2-3 | 16 | TRBV7-2 | NA | CASRPAGTANTDTQYF | TGTGCCAGCAGACCTGCCGGGACAGCGAACACAGATACGCAGTATTTT
NA | TRBJ2-1 | 11 | TRBV6-5 | NA | CASSGDMGLFF | TGTGCCAGCAGCGGGGACATGGGCTTGTTCTTC
TRBD1 | TRBJ1-5 | 18 | TRBV25-1 | NA | CASSELGDREYSNQPQHF | TGTGCCAGCAGTGAATTGGGGGACAGGGAATATAGCAATCAGCCCCAGCATTTT
NA | TRBJ1-2 | 13 | TRBV7-9 | NA | CASSSFQGYGYTF | TGTGCCAGCAGCTCGTTCCAGGGCTATGGCTACACCTTC
NA | TRBJ1-2 | 13 | TRBV5-1 | once | CASSLAPDYGYTF | TGCGCCAGCAGCTTGGCGCCAGACTATGGCTACACCTTC
TRBD2 | TRBJ2-5 | 16 | TRBV29-1 | few | CSVGGTSGRGRETQYF | TGCAGCGTTGGAGGAACTAGCGGGAGAGGTCGGGAGACCCAGTACTTC
NA | TRBJ2-5 | 17 | TRBV9 | few | CASSVGTPMAGQETQYF | TGTGCCAGCAGCGTAGGGACGCCTATGGCAGGCCAAGAGACCCAGTACTTC
TRBD1 | TRBJ2-3 | 15 | TRBV6-1 | NA | CASSGTGAAGDTQYF | TGTGCCAGCAGTGGGACAGGGGCCGCTGGAGATACGCAGTATTTT
TRBD1 | TRBJ1-2 | 13 | TRBV7-8 | NA | CASRGQGRYGYTF | TGTGCCAGCAGGGGACAGGGGCGCTATGGCTACACCTTC
NA | TRBJ2-5 | 12 | TRBV10-2 | NA | CASSPQRETQYF | TGCGCCAGCAGTCCCCAGAGGGAGACCCAGTACTTC
TRBD2 | TRBJ2-7 | 13 | TRBV27 | NA | CASRVAGNYEQYF | TGTGCCAGCAGGGTAGCGGGGAACTACGAGCAGTACTTC
TRBD1 | TRBJ2-2 | 17 | TRBV7-6 | NA | CASSPSPDRANTGELFF | TGTGCCAGCAGCCCTAGCCCGGACAGGGCGAACACCGGGGAGCTGTTTTTT
NA | TRBJ1-1 | 15 | TRBV10-3 | few | CAISESPGENTEAFF | TGTGCCATCAGTGAGTCGCCGGGGGAGAACACTGAAGCTTTCTTT